The source of this T cell receptor (beta chain) is a study of control samples from healthy donors and cancer patients. The V gene's germline CDR1 is MNHEY and CDR2 SVGAGI. This CDR3 contains 12 residues. With 0 bases clipped from V and 11 bases from J, the junction kept 3 bases outside the gene matches. Method: immunoSEQ multiplex PCR; TCRdb's copy keeps in-frame clones and lacks some. The repertoire has some 45,000 clones, approximately 90% of them found once; the top ten carry 22%. The sample taken for sequencing was PBMCs. The V and J genes are TRBV6-5 and TRBJ1-2, with TRBD1 identical over 7 bases. The receptor comes from a woman between 40 and 55 years old with head and neck cancer. The CDR3 DNA reads as TGTGCCAGCAGTTACTCTGACAGGGAGTACACCTTC. Translation: CASSYSDREYTF.